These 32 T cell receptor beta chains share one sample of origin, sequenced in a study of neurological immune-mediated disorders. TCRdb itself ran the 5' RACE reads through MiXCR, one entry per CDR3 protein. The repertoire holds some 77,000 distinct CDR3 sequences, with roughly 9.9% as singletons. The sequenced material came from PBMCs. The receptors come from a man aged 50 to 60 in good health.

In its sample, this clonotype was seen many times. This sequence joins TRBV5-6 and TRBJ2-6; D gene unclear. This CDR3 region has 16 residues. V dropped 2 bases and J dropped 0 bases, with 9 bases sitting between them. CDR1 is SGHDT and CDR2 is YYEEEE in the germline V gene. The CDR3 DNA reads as TGTGCCAGCAGCTTTCAACCCGGCTCTGGGGCCAACGTCCTGACTTTC. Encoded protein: CASSFQPGSGANVLTF.

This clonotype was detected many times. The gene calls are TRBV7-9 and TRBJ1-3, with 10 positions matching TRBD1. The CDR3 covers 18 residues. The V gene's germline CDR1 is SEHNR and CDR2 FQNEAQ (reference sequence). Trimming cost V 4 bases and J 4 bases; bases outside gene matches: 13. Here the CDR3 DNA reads TGTGCCAGCAGCTCCCGGCCCGGGACAGGGGTTTACGGAAACACCATATATTTT. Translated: CASSSRPGTGVYGNTIYF.

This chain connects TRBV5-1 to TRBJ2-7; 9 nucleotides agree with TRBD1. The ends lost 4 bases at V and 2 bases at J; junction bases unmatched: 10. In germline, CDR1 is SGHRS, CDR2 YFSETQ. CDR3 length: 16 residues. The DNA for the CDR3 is TGCGCCAGCAGCGTTGCGACCGGGACAGGGCCCTACGAGCAGTACTTC. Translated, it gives CASSVATGTGPYEQYF.

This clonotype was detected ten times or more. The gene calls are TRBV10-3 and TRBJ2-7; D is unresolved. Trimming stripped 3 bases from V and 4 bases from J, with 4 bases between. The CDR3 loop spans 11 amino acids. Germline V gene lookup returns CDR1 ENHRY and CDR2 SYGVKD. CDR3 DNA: TGTGCCATCAGTGACCTGTACGAGCAGTACTTC. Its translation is CAISDLYEQYF.

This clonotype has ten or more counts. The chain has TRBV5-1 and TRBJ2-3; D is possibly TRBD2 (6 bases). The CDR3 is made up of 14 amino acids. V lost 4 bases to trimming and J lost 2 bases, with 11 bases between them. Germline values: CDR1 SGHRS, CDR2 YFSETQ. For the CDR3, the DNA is TGCGCCAGCAGCGAGGGACTTACCACAGATACGCAGTATTTT. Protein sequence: CASSEGLTTDTQYF.

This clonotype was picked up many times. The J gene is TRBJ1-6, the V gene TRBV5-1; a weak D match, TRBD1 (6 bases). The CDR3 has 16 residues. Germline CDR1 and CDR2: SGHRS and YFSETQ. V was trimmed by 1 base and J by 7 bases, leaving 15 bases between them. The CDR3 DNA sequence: TGCGCCAGCAGCTTGCGTACAGGGATGGGAAATTCACCCCTCCACTTT. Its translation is CASSLRTGMGNSPLHF.

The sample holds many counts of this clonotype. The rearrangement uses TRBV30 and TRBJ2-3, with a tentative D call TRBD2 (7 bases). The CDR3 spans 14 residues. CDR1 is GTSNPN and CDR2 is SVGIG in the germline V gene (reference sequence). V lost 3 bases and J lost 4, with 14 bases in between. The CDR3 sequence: CAWRDGGQADTQYF. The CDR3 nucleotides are TGTGCCTGGAGGGACGGGGGGCAAGCAGATACGCAGTATTTT.

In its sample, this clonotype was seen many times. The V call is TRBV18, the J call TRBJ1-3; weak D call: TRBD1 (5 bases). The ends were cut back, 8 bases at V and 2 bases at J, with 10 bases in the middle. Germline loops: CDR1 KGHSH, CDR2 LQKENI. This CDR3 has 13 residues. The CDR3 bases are TGTGCCAGCCTAGGGACTGCTGGAAACACCATATATTTT. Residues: CASLGTAGNTIYF.

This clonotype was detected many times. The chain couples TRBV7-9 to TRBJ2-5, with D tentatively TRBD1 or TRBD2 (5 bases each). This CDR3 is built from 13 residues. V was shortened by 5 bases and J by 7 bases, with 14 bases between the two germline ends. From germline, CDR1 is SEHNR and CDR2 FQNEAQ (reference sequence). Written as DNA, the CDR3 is TGTGCCAGCAGCCTGGGACCTCTTGGGACCCAGTACTTC. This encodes CASSLGPLGTQYF. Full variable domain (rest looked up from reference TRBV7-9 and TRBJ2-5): DTGVSQNPRHKITKRGQNVTFRCDPISEHNRLYWYRQTLGQGPEFLTYFQNEAQLEKSRLLSDRFSAERPKGSFSTLEIQRTEQGDSAMYLCASSLGPLGTQYFGPGTRLLVL.

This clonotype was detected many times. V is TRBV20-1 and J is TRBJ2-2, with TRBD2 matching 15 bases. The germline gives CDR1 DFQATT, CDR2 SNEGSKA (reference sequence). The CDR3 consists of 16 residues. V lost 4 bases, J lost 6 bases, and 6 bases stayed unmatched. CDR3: CSATPGTSGGPGELFF. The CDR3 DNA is TGCAGTGCTACCCCCGGGACTAGCGGGGGGCCCGGGGAGCTGTTTTTT.

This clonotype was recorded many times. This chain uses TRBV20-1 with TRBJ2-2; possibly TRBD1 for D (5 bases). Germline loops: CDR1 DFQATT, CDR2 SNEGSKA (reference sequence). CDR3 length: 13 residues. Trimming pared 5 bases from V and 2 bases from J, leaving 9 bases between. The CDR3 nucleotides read TGCAGTGCTCCAGGACAAAACACCGGGGAGCTGTTTTTT. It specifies CSAPGQNTGELFF.

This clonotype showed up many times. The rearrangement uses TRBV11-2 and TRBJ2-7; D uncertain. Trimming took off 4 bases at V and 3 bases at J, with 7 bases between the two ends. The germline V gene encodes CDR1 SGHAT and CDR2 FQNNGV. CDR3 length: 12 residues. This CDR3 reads CASSSSFYEQYF. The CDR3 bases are TGTGCCAGCAGCTCTTCTTTCTACGAGCAGTACTTC.

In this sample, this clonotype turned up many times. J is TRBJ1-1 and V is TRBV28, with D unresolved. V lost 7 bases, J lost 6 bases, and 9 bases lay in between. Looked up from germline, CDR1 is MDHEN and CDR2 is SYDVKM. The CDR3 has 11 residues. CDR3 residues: CASKQFAEAFF. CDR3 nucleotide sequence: TGTGCCAGCAAGCAGTTCGCTGAAGCTTTCTTT.

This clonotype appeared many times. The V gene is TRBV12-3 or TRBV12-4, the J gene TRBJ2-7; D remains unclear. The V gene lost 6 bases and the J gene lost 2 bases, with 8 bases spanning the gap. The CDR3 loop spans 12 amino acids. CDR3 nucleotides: TGTGCCAGCAGCCTTGACCCCTACGAGCAGTACTTC. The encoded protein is CASSLDPYEQYF.

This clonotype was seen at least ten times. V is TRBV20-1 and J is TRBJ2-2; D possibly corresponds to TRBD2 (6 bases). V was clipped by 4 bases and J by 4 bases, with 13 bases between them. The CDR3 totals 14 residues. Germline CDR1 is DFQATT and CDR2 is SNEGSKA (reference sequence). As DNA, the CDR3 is TGCAGTGCTAAGAGGGACTCACGCACCGGGGAGCTGTTTTTT. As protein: CSAKRDSRTGELFF.

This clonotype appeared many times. The chain's CDR3 is CATSDILQGYNEQFF. The CDR3 DNA is TGTGCCACCAGTGATATACTACAGGGGTACAATGAGCAGTTCTTC. The chain employs TRBV24-1 and TRBJ2-1; 7 bases match TRBD1. Trimming cost V 3 bases and J 4 bases; bases outside gene matches: 5. Germline loops: CDR1 KGHDR, CDR2 SFDVKD. The CDR3 totals 15 residues.

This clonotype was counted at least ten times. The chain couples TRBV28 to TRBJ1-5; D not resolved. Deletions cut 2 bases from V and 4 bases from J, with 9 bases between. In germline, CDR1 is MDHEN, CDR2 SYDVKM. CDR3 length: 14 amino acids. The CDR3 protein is CASSLMGRNQPQHF. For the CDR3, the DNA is TGTGCCAGCAGTTTAATGGGAAGAAATCAGCCCCAGCATTTT. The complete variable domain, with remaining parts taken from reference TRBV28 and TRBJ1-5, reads DVKVTQSSRYLVKRTGEKVFLECVQDMDHENMFWYRQDPGLGLRLIYFSYDVKMKEKGDIPEGYSVSREKKERFSLILESASTNQTSMYLCASSLMGRNQPQHFGDGTRLSIL.

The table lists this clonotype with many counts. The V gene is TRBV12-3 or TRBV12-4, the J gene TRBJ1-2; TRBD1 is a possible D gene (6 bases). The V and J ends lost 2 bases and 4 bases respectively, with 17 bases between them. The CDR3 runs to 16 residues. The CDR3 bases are TGTGCCAGCAGTTTAAGACACAGGGAGGACGGCTATGGCTACACCTTC. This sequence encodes CASSLRHREDGYGYTF.

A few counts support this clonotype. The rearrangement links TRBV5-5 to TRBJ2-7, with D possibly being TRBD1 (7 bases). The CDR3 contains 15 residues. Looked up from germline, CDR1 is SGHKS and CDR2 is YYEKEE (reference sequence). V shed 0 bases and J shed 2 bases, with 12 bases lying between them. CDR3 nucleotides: TGTGCCAGCAGCTTGGCCCCAGGGGGGACCTACGAGCAGTACTTC. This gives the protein CASSLAPGGTYEQYF.

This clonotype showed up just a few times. The CDR3: CARSPSRPLEQYF. The CDR3 region has the DNA TGCGCCAGGAGTCCTTCGCGACCTCTCGAGCAGTACTTC. This chain connects TRBV5-1 to TRBJ2-7; D call uncertain. The ends were cut back, 8 bases at V and 6 bases at J, with 18 bases in the middle. CDR3 length: 13 amino acids. Per germline, CDR1 SGHRS and CDR2 YFSETQ.

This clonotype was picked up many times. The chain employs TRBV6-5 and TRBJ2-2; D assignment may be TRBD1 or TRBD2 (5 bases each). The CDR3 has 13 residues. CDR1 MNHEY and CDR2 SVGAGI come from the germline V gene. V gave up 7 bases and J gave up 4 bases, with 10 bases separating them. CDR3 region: CASNRGGTGELFF. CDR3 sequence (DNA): TGTGCCAGCAACCGGGGCGGCACCGGGGAGCTGTTTTTT.

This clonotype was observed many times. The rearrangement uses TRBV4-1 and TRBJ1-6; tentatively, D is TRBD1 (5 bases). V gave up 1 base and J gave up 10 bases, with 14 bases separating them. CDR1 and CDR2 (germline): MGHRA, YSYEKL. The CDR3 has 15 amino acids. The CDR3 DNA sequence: TGCGCCAGCAGCCAAGGTTACGGGACCAACTCACCCCTCCACTTT. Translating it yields CASSQGYGTNSPLHF.

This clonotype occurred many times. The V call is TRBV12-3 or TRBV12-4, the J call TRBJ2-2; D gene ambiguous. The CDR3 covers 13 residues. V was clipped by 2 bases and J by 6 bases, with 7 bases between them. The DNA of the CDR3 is TGTGCCAGCAGTTTAAGAGGTCCCGGGGAGCTGTTTTTT. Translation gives CASSLRGPGELFF.

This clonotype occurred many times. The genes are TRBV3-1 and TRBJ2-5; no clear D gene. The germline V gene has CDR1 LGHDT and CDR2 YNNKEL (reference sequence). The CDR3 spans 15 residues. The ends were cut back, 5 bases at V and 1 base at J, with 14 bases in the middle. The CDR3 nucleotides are TGTGCCAGCAGCACCTGGACGGGCCTCCAAGAGACCCAGTACTTC. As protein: CASSTWTGLQETQYF.

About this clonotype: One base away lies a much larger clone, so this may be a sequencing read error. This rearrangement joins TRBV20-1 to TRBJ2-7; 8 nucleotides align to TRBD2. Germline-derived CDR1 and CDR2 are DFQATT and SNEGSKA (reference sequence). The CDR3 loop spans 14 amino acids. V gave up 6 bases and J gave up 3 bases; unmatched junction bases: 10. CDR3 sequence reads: CSAGLLADLYEQYF. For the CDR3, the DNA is TGCAGTGCCGGCTTACTAGCGGACCTCTACGAGCAGTACTTC.

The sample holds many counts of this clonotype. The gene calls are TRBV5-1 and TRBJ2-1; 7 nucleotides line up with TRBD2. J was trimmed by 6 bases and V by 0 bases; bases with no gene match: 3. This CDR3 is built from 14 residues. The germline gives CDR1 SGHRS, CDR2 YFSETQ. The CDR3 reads CASSLGLAANEQFF. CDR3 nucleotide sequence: TGCGCCAGCAGCTTGGGCCTAGCGGCCAATGAGCAGTTCTTC.

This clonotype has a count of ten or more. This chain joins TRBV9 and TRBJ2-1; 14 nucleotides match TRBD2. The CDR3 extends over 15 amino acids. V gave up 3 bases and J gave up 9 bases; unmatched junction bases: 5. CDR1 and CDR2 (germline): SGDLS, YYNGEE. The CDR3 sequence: CASSGGTSGRIEQFF. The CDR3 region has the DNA TGTGCCAGCAGCGGAGGGACTAGCGGGAGAATTGAGCAGTTCTTC.

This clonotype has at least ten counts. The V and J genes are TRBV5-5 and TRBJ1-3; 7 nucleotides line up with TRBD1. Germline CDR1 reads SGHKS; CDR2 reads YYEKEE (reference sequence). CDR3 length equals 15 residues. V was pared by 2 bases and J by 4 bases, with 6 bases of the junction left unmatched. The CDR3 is CASSLKGQPGNTIYF. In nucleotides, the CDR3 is TGTGCCAGCAGCTTAAAGGGACAGCCCGGAAACACCATATATTTT. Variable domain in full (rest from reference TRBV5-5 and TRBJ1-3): DAGVTQSPTHLIKTRGQQVTLRCSPISGHKSVSWYQQVLGQGPQFIFQYYEKEERGRGNFPDRFSARQFPNYSSELNVNALLLGDSALYLCASSLKGQPGNTIYFGEGSWLTVV.

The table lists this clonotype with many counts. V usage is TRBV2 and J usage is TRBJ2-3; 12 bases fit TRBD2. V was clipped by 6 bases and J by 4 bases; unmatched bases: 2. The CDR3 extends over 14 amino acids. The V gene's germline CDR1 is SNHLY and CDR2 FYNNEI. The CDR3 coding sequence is TGTGCCAGCAGGCCTAGCGGGAGGGCAGATACGCAGTATTTT. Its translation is CASRPSGRADTQYF.

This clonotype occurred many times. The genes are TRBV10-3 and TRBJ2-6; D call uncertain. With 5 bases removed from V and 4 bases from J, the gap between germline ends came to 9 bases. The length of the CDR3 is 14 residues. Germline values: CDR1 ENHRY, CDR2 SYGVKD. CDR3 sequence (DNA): TGTGCCATCAGTCCAGGAGCCGGGGCCAACGTCCTGACTTTC. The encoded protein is CAISPGAGANVLTF.

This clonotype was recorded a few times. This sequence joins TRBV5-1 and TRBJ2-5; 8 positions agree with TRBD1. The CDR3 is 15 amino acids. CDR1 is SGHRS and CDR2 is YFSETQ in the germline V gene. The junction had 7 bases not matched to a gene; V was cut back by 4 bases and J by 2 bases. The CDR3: CASSPGRDRQETQYF. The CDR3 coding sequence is TGCGCCAGCAGCCCCGGCAGGGACAGGCAAGAGACCCAGTACTTC.

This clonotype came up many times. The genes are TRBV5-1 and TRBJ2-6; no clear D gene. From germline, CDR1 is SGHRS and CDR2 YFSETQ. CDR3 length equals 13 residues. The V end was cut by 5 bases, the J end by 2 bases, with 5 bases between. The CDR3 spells CASSNAGANVLTF. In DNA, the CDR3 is TGCGCCAGCAGTAACGCTGGGGCCAACGTCCTGACTTTC. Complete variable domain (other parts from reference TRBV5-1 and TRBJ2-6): KAGVTQTPRYLIKTRGQQVTLSCSPISGHRSVSWYQQTPGQGLQFLFEYFSETQRNKGNFPGRFSGRQFSNSRSEMNVSTLELGDSALYLCASSNAGANVLTFGAGSRLTVL.